This T cell receptor beta chain was sequenced for a study of T cells in Graves' hyperthyroidism and ophthalmopathy. Graves' hyperthyroidism was deemed stable absent ophthalmopathy progression within 18 months. Participants, patients aged 18 to 65, had newly diagnosed hyperthyroidism with a duration under 2 months. CDR1 MNHEY and CDR2 SVGAGI come from the germline V gene. The CDR3 runs to 17 residues. A note on this clonotype: Its antigen is still unknown. This sequence may be a read error, since a much larger clone differs from it by one base.

General study points: Within blood appeared most thyroid clonotypes that had expanded above 0.001. Ophthalmopathy was distinguished from stable hyperthyroidism by 13 V-J signatures.

TCR beta CDR3 regions were amplified from RNA transcripts. The TCR CDR3 was amplified in a first-round RT-PCR using the HTBI primer set. TCRdb re-called the multiplex PCR reads through MiXCR, storing one row per CDR3 protein. The top ten hold about 9.4% of the sample, which has about 98,000 distinct CDR3 sequences, approximately 39% seen once. Sequenced input: peripheral blood or thyroid tissue (not recorded which). This chain joins TRBV6-5 and TRBJ1-4; weak D call: TRBD1 (5 bases). This TCR derives from a woman aged 25 to 45 with Graves' hyperthyroidism. CDR3 residues: CASSPGTGPATSEKLFF. CDR3 nucleotides: TGTGCCAGCAGTCCCGGGACGGGCCCTGCAACTAGTGAAAAACTGTTTTTT.